The source of this T cell receptor beta chain is a study of T-cell reconstitution after alpha-beta-depleted transplantation in children. Study results and limitations: The origin of alpha-beta T cells about two months after transplant was reportedly several hundred expanded graft clones. Newly produced T cells mostly provided counts and TCRbeta diversity after one year, as hyperexpanded clones declined.

In the case of this clonotype: The antigen is undetermined.

The CDR3 is made up of 15 amino acids. In germline, CDR1 is SQVTM, CDR2 ANQGSEA. Losses at the gene ends were 6 bases for V and 6 bases for J; bases not matched to a gene: 10. The TCRbeta library incorporated unique molecular identifiers. TCRdb re-derived calls from the PCR reads in MiXCR, one entry per CDR3 protein. The table includes approximately 520,000 distinct CDR3 sequences, about 10% detected once. The source of this sequence is a female patient between 2 and 10 years old who had a stem cell transplant for aplastic anemia, so the T cells may come from the graft donor. The sample here was PBMCs, mostly from graft donor cells, taken 180 days after TCRalphabeta/CD19-depleted stem cell transplant. The chain links TRBV29-1 to TRBJ2-1; 11 bases match TRBD2. The CDR3 nucleotides are TGCAGCGTCGCCATTCCCGGGACTAGCGGCAATGAGCAGTTCTTC. Residues: CSVAIPGTSGNEQFF.